This note documents a single T cell receptor (beta chain) sequence. The target antigen is unknown. Researchers took blood at baseline, on cycle 4 day 1, and on cycle 7 day 1. The CDR3 contains 14 residues. V lost 2 bases and J lost 2; bases outside the gene matches: 3. The germline CDR1 and CDR2 sequences are GTSNPN and SVGIG (reference sequence). The data derive from a study of OX40 agonist ivuxolimab in advanced cancers. Study information: The drug used for patients, ivuxolimab, was an agonistic anti-OX40 (CD134) antibody. Enrolled patients in dose escalation had cancers that were hepatocellular carcinoma, melanoma, renal cell or head and neck cancer.

The table came from immunoSEQ multiplex PCR; TCRdb's copy has only in-frame clones and leaves some out. Seen here are tens of thousands of clones, 80% to 90% observed once, and the top ten hold roughly 30%. Study-wide results and caveats: Antigen targets of the expanded peripheral T cells went undetermined.

Sequenced here: CD4+ or CD8+ T cells sorted from blood, sampled in a trial of the OX40 agonist ivuxolimab. This sequence originates from an adult with an advanced solid tumor such as melanoma, head and neck, liver or kidney cancer. The chain couples TRBV30 to TRBJ2-5, with 9 bases aligning to TRBD2. The CDR3 is CAWSSAGGQETQYF. The CDR3 DNA reads as TGTGCCTGGAGTTCCGCGGGAGGGCAAGAGACCCAGTACTTC.